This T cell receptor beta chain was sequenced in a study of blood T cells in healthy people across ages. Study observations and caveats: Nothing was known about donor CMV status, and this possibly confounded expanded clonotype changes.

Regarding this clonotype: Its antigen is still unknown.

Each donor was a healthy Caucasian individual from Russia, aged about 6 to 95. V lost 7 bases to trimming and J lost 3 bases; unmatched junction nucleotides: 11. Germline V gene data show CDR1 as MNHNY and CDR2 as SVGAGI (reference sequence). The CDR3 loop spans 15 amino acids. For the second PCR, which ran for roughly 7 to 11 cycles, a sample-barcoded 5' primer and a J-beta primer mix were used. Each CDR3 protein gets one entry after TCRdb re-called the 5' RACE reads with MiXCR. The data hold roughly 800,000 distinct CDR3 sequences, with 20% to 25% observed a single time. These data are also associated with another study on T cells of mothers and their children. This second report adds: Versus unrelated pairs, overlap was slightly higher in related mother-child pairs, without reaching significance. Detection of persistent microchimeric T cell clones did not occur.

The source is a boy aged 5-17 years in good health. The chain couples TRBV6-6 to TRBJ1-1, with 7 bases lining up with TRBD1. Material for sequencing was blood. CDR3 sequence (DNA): TGTGCCAGCATCCCAGGGGGAGGCCTAGACACTGAAGCTTTCTTT. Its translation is CASIPGGGLDTEAFF.